The 15 T cell receptor beta chains below all came from one sample that was sequenced in a study of blood T cell repertoires in COVID-19. Data came from immunoSEQ multiplex PCR; TCRdb stores just in-frame clones and leaves some out. The sample has roughly 200,000 clones; approximately 90% are singletons. The sequencing input was PBMCs or T cells enriched from blood (not recorded which). The receptors were gathered from a woman in her twenties or thirties who had recovered from COVID-19.

The gene calls are TRBV2 and TRBJ2-1; D perhaps matches TRBD2 (5 bases). The CDR3 spans 13 residues. Trimming pared 7 bases from V and 7 bases from J, leaving 14 bases between. The germline V gene has CDR1 SNHLY and CDR2 FYNNEI. DNA for the CDR3: TGTGCCAGCACCCCTGAAGAGGGAAATGAGCAGTTCTTC. This gives the protein CASTPEEGNEQFF.

The V call is TRBV28, the J call TRBJ1-2, with D possibly matching TRBD1 (5 bases). Germline CDR1 MDHEN, CDR2 SYDVKM. CDR3 length: 16 residues. Trimming stripped 5 bases from V and 6 bases from J, with 22 bases between. In DNA, the CDR3 is TGTGCCAGCAGTCCCGCGGGGCCCTCGACCGCTGATGGCTACACCTTC. This translates into CASSPAGPSTADGYTF.

This rearrangement joins TRBV6-2 or TRBV6-3 to TRBJ2-2, with 15 bases that match TRBD2. The CDR3 extends over 18 amino acids. Germline V CDR1 and CDR2: MNHEY, SVGEGT. Trimming removed 0 bases from V and 7 bases from J; junction bases left unmatched: 6. CDR3 in amino acids: CASSYSRTSGGAGGELFF. The CDR3 DNA reads as TGTGCCAGCAGTTACTCCAGGACTAGCGGGGGGGCCGGCGGGGAGCTGTTTTTT.

This chain joins TRBV14 and TRBJ1-1, with D tentatively TRBD1 (5 bases). The germline V gene has CDR1 SGHDN and CDR2 FVKESK. The CDR3 length is 15 residues. With 0 bases removed from V and 4 bases from J, the gap between germline ends came to 12 bases. The CDR3 DNA is TGTGCCAGCAGCCAAGACAGGGAAATCGGCACTGAAGCTTTCTTT. It specifies CASSQDREIGTEAFF.

This rearrangement joins TRBV4-1 to TRBJ2-7; 9 bases are a match to TRBD1. Germline V lookup: CDR1 MGHRA, CDR2 YSYEKL. With V trimmed by 0 bases and J by 2 bases, 8 bases remained unmatched. CDR3 length: 17 amino acids. CDR3 sequence reads: CASSQDPPRTGAYEQYF. For the CDR3, the DNA is TGCGCCAGCAGCCAAGACCCGCCGAGGACAGGGGCCTACGAGCAGTACTTC.

The chain couples TRBV7-9 to TRBJ2-7, with a possible D match to TRBD1 (5 bases). Germline CDR1 reads SEHNR; CDR2 reads FQNEAQ (reference sequence). The V gene lost 9 bases and the J gene lost 2 bases, with 11 bases spanning the gap. This CDR3 comprises 12 residues. CDR3 bases: TGTGCCAGTAGGGAAGGGGCCTACGAGCAGTACTTC. Residues: CASREGAYEQYF.

This chain joins TRBV24-1 and TRBJ1-5; D not certain. The V gene's germline CDR1 is KGHDR and CDR2 SFDVKD. With 3 bases removed from V and 6 bases from J, the gap between germline ends came to 14 bases. CDR3 length equals 15 residues. CDR3: CATSDLREPGQPQHF. The CDR3 DNA reads as TGTGCCACCAGTGATCTCCGGGAACCCGGTCAGCCCCAGCATTTT.

The J gene is TRBJ1-1, the V gene TRBV6-4; the D gene is possibly TRBD1 (6 bases). Trimming shortened V by 0 bases and J by 10 bases, and 21 bases separated the two germline ends. Germline CDR1 is MRHNA and CDR2 is SNTAGT. The CDR3 has 16 residues. CDR3 sequence: CASSDSGARDKGRAFF. In DNA, the CDR3 is TGTGCCAGCAGTGACTCAGGGGCTCGGGACAAAGGTAGAGCTTTCTTT.

The chain combines TRBV19 with TRBJ1-2; TRBD1 aligns across 11 bases. This CDR3 is 15 amino acids long. Trimming took 0 bases from V and 4 from J; bases not matched to a gene: 1. Per the germline V gene, CDR1 is LNHDA and CDR2 is SQIVND (reference sequence). Here the CDR3 DNA reads TGTGCCAGTAGTATAGAAGGACAGGGGGCCTATGGCTACACCTTC. The encoded protein is CASSIEGQGAYGYTF. Combining the CDR3 with reference TRBV19 and TRBJ1-2 gives the whole variable domain DGGITQSPKYLFRKEGQNVTLSCEQNLNHDAMYWYRQDPGQGLRLIYYSQIVNDFQKGDIAEGYSVSREKKESFPLTVTSAQKNPTAFYLCASSIEGQGAYGYTFGSGTRLTVV.

This chain links TRBV6-5 with TRBJ1-2; D ambiguous. CDR3 length equals 15 residues. CDR1 and CDR2 from the germline V gene are MNHEY and SVGAGI. V was pared by 8 bases and J by 0 bases, with 16 bases between. The CDR3 loop reads CASLPGWSTNYGYTF. CDR3 sequence (DNA): TGTGCCAGCCTCCCGGGTTGGTCCACTAACTATGGCTACACCTTC.

The gene calls are TRBV30 and TRBJ2-1, with D maybe TRBD2 (5 bases). The CDR3 extends over 11 amino acids. In germline, CDR1 is GTSNPN, CDR2 SVGIG (reference sequence). Trimming pared 4 bases from V and 7 bases from J, leaving 8 bases between. CDR3 in amino acids: CAWKSGNEQFF. The DNA for the CDR3 is TGTGCCTGGAAGAGCGGAAATGAGCAGTTCTTC.

The J gene is TRBJ2-3, the V gene TRBV4-3; D not resolved. This CDR3 has 13 residues. The germline V and J ends were trimmed by 0 bases and 8 bases, with 9 bases remaining between them. Germline CDR1 reads LGHNA; CDR2 reads YSLEER. CDR3 protein: CASSQDFASTQYF. CDR3 coding DNA: TGCGCCAGCAGCCAAGATTTCGCGAGTACGCAGTATTTT.

V and J are TRBV29-1 and TRBJ2-7; D not resolved. This CDR3 has 10 amino acids. Between the trimmed V and J ends, which lost 7 bases and 4 bases, there was a span of 8 bases. The germline V gene has CDR1 SQVTM and CDR2 ANQGSEA. This chain's CDR3 is CSAHLYEQYF. The CDR3 nucleotides read TGCAGCGCCCATCTATACGAGCAGTACTTC.

The gene calls are TRBV30 and TRBJ2-3; 8 bases map to TRBD2. The CDR3 runs 16 residues. Trimming at V came to 0 bases and at J to 4 bases, leaving 9 bases not matched to a gene. Looked up from germline, CDR1 is GTSNPN and CDR2 is SVGIG (reference sequence). The CDR3 coding sequence is TGTGCCTGGAGTGTACATCGAGGACTAGCTTCAGATACGCAGTATTTT. Protein product: CAWSVHRGLASDTQYF.

This chain joins TRBV12-2 and TRBJ1-2; the table's D call, TRBD1, was not checked against the DNA. TRBV12-2 is marked as a pseudogene. The CDR3 spans 16 residues. This CDR3 is CASRPGRADRGYGYTF. The CDR3 nucleotides are TGTGCAAGTCGCCCTGGGAGGGCCGACAGGGGATATGGCTACACCTTC.